Listed below are T cell receptor beta chains from one sample, sequenced in a study of cytomegalovirus exposure and HLA in healthy donors. Profiled with immunoSEQ multiplex PCR; TCRdb holds only in-frame clones, not every one. The top ten hold approximately 30% of the sample, which has around 120,000 clones, roughly 80% seen once. Sequenced sample: PBMCs. The receptors come from a man in his 60s in good health and CMV-seropositive. Both conserved end residues are part of each CDR3. The D gene is left open where the match is weak. Not all rows give a size; the values are once, few, many and, for expanded clones, a class.

d_gene: .; j_gene: TRBJ1-2; v_gene: TRBV18; abundance: .; CDR3aa: CASSLFPDTGYTF; CDR3nt: TGTGCCAGCTCCCTGTTCCCCGACACCGGCTACACCTTC
d_gene: TRBD1; j_gene: TRBJ2-2; v_gene: TRBV27; abundance: .; CDR3aa: CASSLVGRGPAELFF; CDR3nt: TGTGCCAGCAGTTTGGTAGGCAGGGGGCCGGCGGAGCTGTTTTTT
d_gene: TRBD1; j_gene: TRBJ1-1; v_gene: TRBV9; abundance: .; CDR3aa: CASSVEAGGHPYNTEAFF; CDR3nt: TGTGCCAGCAGCGTAGAGGCAGGGGGCCATCCGTACAACACTGAAGCTTTCTTT
d_gene: TRBD1; j_gene: TRBJ2-7; v_gene: TRBV2; abundance: few; CDR3aa: CASSELGQGYEQYF; CDR3nt: TGTGCCAGCAGTGAACTAGGACAGGGATACGAGCAGTACTTC
d_gene: .; j_gene: TRBJ1-2; v_gene: TRBV30; abundance: .; CDR3aa: CAWSPPGRAKPNYGYTF; CDR3nt: TGTGCCTGGAGCCCCCCTGGCAGGGCGAAACCTAACTATGGCTACACCTTC
d_gene: .; j_gene: TRBJ2-7; v_gene: TRBV28; abundance: .; CDR3aa: CASSPSGAQYVHEQYF; CDR3nt: TGTGCCAGCAGCCCTTCGGGAGCCCAGTACGTCCACGAGCAGTACTTC
d_gene: .; j_gene: TRBJ1-1; v_gene: TRBV28; abundance: few; CDR3aa: CASLTAGMNTEAFF; CDR3nt: TGTGCCAGCCTTACGGCAGGGATGAACACTGAAGCTTTCTTT
d_gene: TRBD2; j_gene: TRBJ2-5; v_gene: TRBV28; abundance: .; CDR3aa: CASSPSGGQETQYF; CDR3nt: TGTGCCAGCAGTCCCTCGGGGGGCCAAGAGACCCAGTACTTC
d_gene: .; j_gene: TRBJ2-5; v_gene: TRBV25-1; abundance: .; CDR3aa: CASGRAGTQETQYF; CDR3nt: TGTGCCAGCGGTCGGGCGGGGACCCAAGAGACCCAGTACTTC
d_gene: .; j_gene: TRBJ2-5; v_gene: TRBV2; abundance: .; CDR3aa: CASTEWGGETQYF; CDR3nt: TGTGCCAGCACCGAGTGGGGAGGAGAGACCCAGTACTTC
d_gene: TRBD1; j_gene: TRBJ1-1; v_gene: TRBV11-1; abundance: few; CDR3aa: CASSRDRERAEAFF; CDR3nt: TGTGCCAGCAGTCGGGACAGGGAAAGAGCTGAAGCTTTCTTT
d_gene: .; j_gene: TRBJ1-1; v_gene: TRBV5-1; abundance: few; CDR3aa: CASKGGRNTEAFF; CDR3nt: TGCGCCAGCAAAGGCGGTAGGAACACTGAAGCTTTCTTT
d_gene: TRBD2; j_gene: TRBJ2-3; v_gene: TRBV9; abundance: .; CDR3aa: CASSVGGYPGTSVRRDTQYF; CDR3nt: TGTGCCAGCAGCGTAGGAGGATACCCCGGGACTAGCGTAAGAAGGGATACGCAGTATTTT
d_gene: .; j_gene: TRBJ1-5; v_gene: TRBV18; abundance: .; CDR3aa: CASSPQGNSNQPQHF; CDR3nt: TGTGCCAGCTCACCTCAGGGGAATAGCAATCAGCCCCAGCATTTT
d_gene: TRBD1; j_gene: TRBJ1-1; v_gene: TRBV7-2; abundance: .; CDR3aa: CASSYRTGSFPEAFF; CDR3nt: TGTGCCAGCAGCTACCGGACAGGGAGTTTCCCTGAAGCTTTCTTT
d_gene: .; j_gene: TRBJ1-2; v_gene: TRBV5-1; abundance: .; CDR3aa: CASSLRIQGSGYGYTF; CDR3nt: TGCGCCAGCAGCTTGCGGATACAGGGATCTGGGTATGGCTACACCTTC
d_gene: TRBD1; j_gene: TRBJ2-7; v_gene: TRBV28; abundance: .; CDR3aa: CASSPRTGVPYEQYF; CDR3nt: TGTGCCAGCAGTCCACGGACAGGGGTACCCTACGAGCAGTACTTC
d_gene: .; j_gene: TRBJ1-1; v_gene: TRBV7-9; abundance: .; CDR3aa: CASRPKNQQGGTEAFF; CDR3nt: TGTGCCAGCAGACCTAAAAACCAACAGGGCGGCACTGAAGCTTTCTTT
d_gene: TRBD1; j_gene: TRBJ2-7; v_gene: TRBV5-4; abundance: .; CDR3aa: CASSLEPGTGEQYF; CDR3nt: TGTGCCAGCAGCTTGGAACCAGGGACAGGGGAGCAGTACTTC
d_gene: .; j_gene: TRBJ2-3; v_gene: TRBV5-6; abundance: .; CDR3aa: CASSPGFYTDTQYF; CDR3nt: TGTGCCAGCAGCCCGGGGTTTTACACAGATACGCAGTATTTT
d_gene: .; j_gene: TRBJ1-5; v_gene: TRBV25-1; abundance: .; CDR3aa: CASSASGKEQPQHF; CDR3nt: TGTGCCAGCAGTGCCTCAGGGAAGGAGCAGCCCCAGCATTTT
d_gene: TRBD1; j_gene: TRBJ1-1; v_gene: TRBV9; abundance: once; CDR3aa: CASSADRGRRTEAFF; CDR3nt: TGTGCCAGCAGCGCCGACAGGGGGAGGCGGACTGAAGCTTTCTTT
d_gene: TRBD1; j_gene: TRBJ1-5; v_gene: TRBV5-1; abundance: .; CDR3aa: CASSPWTGNQPQHF; CDR3nt: TGCGCCAGCAGCCCTTGGACAGGGAATCAGCCCCAGCATTTT
d_gene: .; j_gene: TRBJ1-3; v_gene: TRBV19; abundance: .; CDR3aa: CASRGALFGNTIYF; CDR3nt: TGTGCCAGTAGGGGGGCCCTCTTTGGAAACACCATATATTTT
d_gene: .; j_gene: TRBJ1-2; v_gene: TRBV2; abundance: .; CDR3aa: CASSEEARNYGYTF; CDR3nt: TGTGCCAGCAGTGAAGAAGCCAGGAACTATGGCTACACCTTC
d_gene: .; j_gene: TRBJ2-1; v_gene: TRBV29-1; abundance: .; CDR3aa: CSARDRAYNEQFF; CDR3nt: TGCAGCGCGCGGGACAGAGCCTACAATGAGCAGTTCTTC
d_gene: TRBD1; j_gene: TRBJ2-7; v_gene: TRBV5-1; abundance: .; CDR3aa: CASSLQTGGNEQYF; CDR3nt: TGCGCCAGCAGCCTCCAGACAGGGGGCAACGAGCAGTACTTC
d_gene: .; j_gene: TRBJ1-3; v_gene: TRBV19; abundance: .; CDR3aa: CASRASGPGNTIYF; CDR3nt: TGTGCCAGTAGGGCCAGTGGGCCTGGAAACACCATATATTTT
d_gene: .; j_gene: TRBJ2-4; v_gene: TRBV15; abundance: .; CDR3aa: CATSRVENIQYF; CDR3nt: TGTGCCACCAGCAGAGTAGAAAACATTCAGTACTTC
d_gene: TRBD2; j_gene: TRBJ2-1; v_gene: TRBV10-3; abundance: .; CDR3aa: CAISGYGGALDEQFF; CDR3nt: TGTGCCATCAGTGGGTACGGGGGGGCTTTGGATGAGCAGTTCTTC
d_gene: .; j_gene: TRBJ1-2; v_gene: TRBV20-1; abundance: .; CDR3aa: CSARTEYGYTF; CDR3nt: TGCAGTGCTAGGACAGAATATGGCTACACCTTC
d_gene: TRBD1; j_gene: TRBJ1-1; v_gene: TRBV30; abundance: .; CDR3aa: CAWRRAGQGTEAFF; CDR3nt: TGTGCCTGGAGGAGAGCAGGACAGGGGACTGAAGCTTTCTTT
d_gene: .; j_gene: TRBJ1-1; v_gene: TRBV5-1; abundance: few; CDR3aa: CASSWDSRGNTEAFF; CDR3nt: TGCGCCAGCAGCTGGGACTCCCGGGGGAACACTGAAGCTTTCTTT
d_gene: .; j_gene: TRBJ2-7; v_gene: TRBV19; abundance: .; CDR3aa: CASSSSRGYEQYF; CDR3nt: TGTGCCAGTAGTAGTAGCAGGGGTTACGAGCAGTACTTC
d_gene: .; j_gene: TRBJ2-7; v_gene: TRBV27; abundance: .; CDR3aa: CASSLNGFAGINEQYF; CDR3nt: TGTGCCAGCAGTTTAAATGGGTTCGCAGGTATCAACGAGCAGTACTTC
d_gene: .; j_gene: TRBJ1-1; v_gene: TRBV5-5; abundance: .; CDR3aa: CASSLQGMNTEAFF; CDR3nt: TGTGCCAGCAGCTTGCAGGGCATGAACACTGAAGCTTTCTTT
d_gene: .; j_gene: TRBJ1-4; v_gene: TRBV5-1; abundance: .; CDR3aa: CASSLDRGWNEKLFF; CDR3nt: TGCGCCAGCAGCTTGGATCGGGGATGGAATGAAAAACTGTTTTTT
d_gene: .; j_gene: TRBJ2-6; v_gene: TRBV4-1; abundance: .; CDR3aa: CASSRDNSGANGLTF; CDR3nt: TGCGCCAGCAGCCGGGACAACTCTGGGGCCAACGGCCTGACTTTC
d_gene: .; j_gene: TRBJ1-4; v_gene: TRBV5-1; abundance: .; CDR3aa: CASSLMTADEKLFF; CDR3nt: TGCGCCAGCAGCTTGATGACAGCAGATGAAAAACTGTTTTTT
d_gene: TRBD2; j_gene: TRBJ2-3; v_gene: TRBV10-1; abundance: .; CDR3aa: CASSESTGGREADTQYF; CDR3nt: TGCGCCAGCAGTGAGTCGACAGGCGGGAGGGAGGCAGATACGCAGTATTTT
d_gene: .; j_gene: TRBJ2-7; v_gene: TRBV19; abundance: .; CDR3aa: CASSIEAFLGHEQYF; CDR3nt: TGTGCCAGTAGTATAGAAGCGTTTCTGGGGCACGAGCAGTACTTC
d_gene: .; j_gene: TRBJ1-4; v_gene: TRBV27; abundance: .; CDR3aa: CASSSSGKKLFF; CDR3nt: .
d_gene: TRBD1; j_gene: TRBJ1-5; v_gene: TRBV5-6; abundance: few; CDR3aa: CASSLRQGEAQHF; CDR3nt: TGTGCCAGCAGCTTGAGACAGGGGGAGGCCCAGCATTTT
d_gene: .; j_gene: TRBJ2-7; v_gene: TRBV18; abundance: .; CDR3aa: CASSPDSSEQYF; CDR3nt: TGTGCCAGCTCACCGGACAGTTCCGAGCAGTACTTC
d_gene: .; j_gene: TRBJ1-1; v_gene: TRBV27; abundance: .; CDR3aa: CASTTRGVMNTEAFF; CDR3nt: TGTGCCAGCACGACTCGCGGGGTAATGAACACTGAAGCTTTCTTT
d_gene: TRBD2; j_gene: TRBJ2-7; v_gene: TRBV5-6; abundance: .; CDR3aa: CASSTGGGAEQYF; CDR3nt: TGTGCCAGCAGCACGGGAGGGGGGGCCGAGCAGTACTTC
d_gene: .; j_gene: TRBJ1-4; v_gene: TRBV28; abundance: .; CDR3aa: CASSLLSRKLFF; CDR3nt: TGTGCCAGCAGCCTTTTATCCCGGAAACTGTTTTTT
d_gene: TRBD2; j_gene: TRBJ2-1; v_gene: TRBV5-1; abundance: .; CDR3aa: CASSPLAGGSYNEQFF; CDR3nt: TGCGCCAGCAGCCCCCTAGCGGGAGGCTCCTACAATGAGCAGTTCTTC
d_gene: TRBD1; j_gene: TRBJ1-2; v_gene: TRBV7-9; abundance: .; CDR3aa: CASSPRQGLNYGYTF; CDR3nt: TGTGCCAGCAGCCCCCGACAGGGATTGAACTATGGCTACACCTTC
d_gene: .; j_gene: TRBJ2-7; v_gene: TRBV6-1; abundance: .; CDR3aa: CASRRDSPYEQYF; CDR3nt: TGTGCCAGCAGACGGGACTCCCCCTACGAGCAGTACTTC
d_gene: .; j_gene: TRBJ2-1; v_gene: TRBV9; abundance: .; CDR3aa: CASSVTRGRLVETEQFF; CDR3nt: TGTGCCAGCAGCGTCACCCGGGGGAGACTAGTCGAGACTGAGCAGTTCTTC
d_gene: TRBD2; j_gene: TRBJ2-7; v_gene: TRBV27; abundance: .; CDR3aa: CASSRSGSSYEQYF; CDR3nt: TGTGCCAGCAGTCGTAGCGGGAGCTCCTACGAGCAGTACTTC
d_gene: .; j_gene: TRBJ1-1; v_gene: TRBV5-6; abundance: .; CDR3aa: CASSVWRPIGPEEAFF; CDR3nt: TGTGCCAGCAGCGTATGGAGACCCATAGGCCCAGAGGAGGCTTTCTTT
d_gene: TRBD1; j_gene: TRBJ1-5; v_gene: TRBV19; abundance: .; CDR3aa: CASSPGQGGNQPQHF; CDR3nt: TGTGCCAGTAGTCCCGGACAGGGCGGCAATCAGCCCCAGCATTTT
d_gene: TRBD1; j_gene: TRBJ2-7; v_gene: TRBV5-4; abundance: .; CDR3aa: CASSSSKGTGDYEQYF; CDR3nt: TGTGCCAGCAGCTCGTCTAAAGGGACAGGGGATTACGAGCAGTACTTC
d_gene: TRBD1; j_gene: TRBJ1-2; v_gene: TRBV7-9; abundance: .; CDR3aa: CASSLEVPGQGYFDYGYTF; CDR3nt: TGTGCCAGCAGCTTAGAGGTCCCGGGACAGGGGTATTTCGACTATGGCTACACCTTC